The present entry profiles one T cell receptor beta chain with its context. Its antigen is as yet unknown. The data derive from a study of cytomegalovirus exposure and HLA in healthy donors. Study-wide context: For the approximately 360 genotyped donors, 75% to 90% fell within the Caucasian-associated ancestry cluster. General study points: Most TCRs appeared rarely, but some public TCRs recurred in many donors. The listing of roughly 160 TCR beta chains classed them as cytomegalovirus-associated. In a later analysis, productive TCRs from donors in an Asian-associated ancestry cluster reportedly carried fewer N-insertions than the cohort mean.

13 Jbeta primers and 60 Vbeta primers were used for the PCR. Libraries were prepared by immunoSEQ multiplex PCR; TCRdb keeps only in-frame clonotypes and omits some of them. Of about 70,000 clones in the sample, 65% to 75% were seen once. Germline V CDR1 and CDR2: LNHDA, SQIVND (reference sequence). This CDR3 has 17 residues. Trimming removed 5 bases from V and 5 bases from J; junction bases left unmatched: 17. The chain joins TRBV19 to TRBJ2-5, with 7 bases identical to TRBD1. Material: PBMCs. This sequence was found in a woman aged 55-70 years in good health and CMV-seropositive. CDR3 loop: CASSLPKGSTGDETQYF. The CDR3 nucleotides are TGTGCCAGTAGTCTCCCAAAGGGCTCCACAGGGGACGAGACCCAGTACTTC.